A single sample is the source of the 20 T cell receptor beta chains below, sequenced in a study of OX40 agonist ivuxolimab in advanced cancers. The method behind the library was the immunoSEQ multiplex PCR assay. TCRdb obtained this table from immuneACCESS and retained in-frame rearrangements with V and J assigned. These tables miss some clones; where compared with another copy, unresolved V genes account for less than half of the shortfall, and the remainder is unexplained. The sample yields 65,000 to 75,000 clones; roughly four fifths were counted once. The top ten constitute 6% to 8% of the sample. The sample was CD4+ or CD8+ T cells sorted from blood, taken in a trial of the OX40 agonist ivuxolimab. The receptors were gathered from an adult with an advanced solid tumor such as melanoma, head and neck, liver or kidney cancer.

The chain's CDR3 is CASSRQGINEKLFF. The CDR3 region has the DNA TGTGCCAGCAGCAGACAGGGAATCAATGAAAAACTGTTTTTT. The J gene is TRBJ1-4, the V gene TRBV5-6, with TRBD1 matching 7 bases. CDR3 length: 14 amino acids. Germline V gives CDR1 SGHDT, CDR2 YYEEEE. V lost 4 bases, J lost 5 bases, and 5 bases stayed unmatched.

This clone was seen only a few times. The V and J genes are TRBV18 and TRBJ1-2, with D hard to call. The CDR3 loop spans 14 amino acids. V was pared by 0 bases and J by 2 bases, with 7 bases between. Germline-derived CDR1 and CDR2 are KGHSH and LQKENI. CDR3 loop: CASSPPAWNYGYTF. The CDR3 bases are TGTGCCAGCTCACCACCGGCGTGGAACTATGGCTACACCTTC.

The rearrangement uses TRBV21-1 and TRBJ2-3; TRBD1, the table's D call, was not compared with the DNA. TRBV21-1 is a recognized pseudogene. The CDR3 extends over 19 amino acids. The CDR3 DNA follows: TGTGCCAGGGTGACAGGGGTTCCAAGGAGCGGGCGCGGCCGGGATACGCAGTATTTT. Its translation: CARVTGVPRSGRGRDTQYF.

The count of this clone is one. This CDR3 reads CASSLGLVGSNTGELFF. The CDR3 coding sequence is TGTGCCAGCAGCTTAGGACTAGTCGGCAGTAACACCGGGGAGCTGTTTTTT. The chain is built from TRBV5-4 and TRBJ2-2; 7 bases match TRBD2. The CDR3 is 17 residues long. V shed 2 bases, J shed 2 bases, and the junction held 9 bases outside the gene matches. The germline V gene encodes CDR1 SGHNT and CDR2 YYREEE (reference sequence).

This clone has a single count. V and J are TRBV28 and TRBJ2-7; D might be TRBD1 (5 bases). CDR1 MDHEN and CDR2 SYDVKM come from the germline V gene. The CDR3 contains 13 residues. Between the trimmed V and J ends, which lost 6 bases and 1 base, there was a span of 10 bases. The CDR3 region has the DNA TGTGCCAGCAGACTGGACATTTCCTACGAGCAGTACTTC. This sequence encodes CASRLDISYEQYF.

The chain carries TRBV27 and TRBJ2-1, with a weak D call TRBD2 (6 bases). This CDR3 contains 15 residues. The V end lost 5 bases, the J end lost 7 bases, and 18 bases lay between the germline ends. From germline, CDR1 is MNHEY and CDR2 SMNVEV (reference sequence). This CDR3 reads CASSRLGGQENEQFF. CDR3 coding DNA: TGTGCCAGCAGTAGACTGGGGGGTCAGGAAAATGAGCAGTTCTTC.

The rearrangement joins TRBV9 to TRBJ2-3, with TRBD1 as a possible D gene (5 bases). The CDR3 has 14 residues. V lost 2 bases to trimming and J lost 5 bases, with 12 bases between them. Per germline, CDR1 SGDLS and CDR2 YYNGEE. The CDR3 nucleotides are TGTGCCAGCAGCGTTCAGGGATCGGTAGATACGCAGTATTTT. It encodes CASSVQGSVDTQYF.

CDR3 region: CASSRGLIGTGDEKLFF. The CDR3 DNA follows: TGCGCCAGCAGCCGAGGACTTATAGGGACAGGGGATGAAAAACTGTTTTTT. The chain is built from TRBV4-3 and TRBJ1-4; 10 positions match TRBD1. The germline V gene encodes CDR1 LGHNA and CDR2 YSLEER. V gave up 4 bases and J gave up 6 bases; unmatched junction bases: 11. The CDR3 totals 17 residues.

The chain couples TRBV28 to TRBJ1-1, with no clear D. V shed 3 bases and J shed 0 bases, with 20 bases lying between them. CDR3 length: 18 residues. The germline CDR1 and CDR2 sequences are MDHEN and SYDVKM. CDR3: CASSFRPTTVYLNTEAFF. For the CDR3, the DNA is TGTGCCAGCAGTTTTCGTCCGACCACAGTTTACCTGAACACTGAAGCTTTCTTT.

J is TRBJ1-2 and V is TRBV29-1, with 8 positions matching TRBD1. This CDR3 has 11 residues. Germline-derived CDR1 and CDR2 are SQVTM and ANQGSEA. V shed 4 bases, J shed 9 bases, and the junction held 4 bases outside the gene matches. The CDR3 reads CSVATGESYTF. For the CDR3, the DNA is TGCAGCGTTGCGACAGGGGAAAGCTACACCTTC.

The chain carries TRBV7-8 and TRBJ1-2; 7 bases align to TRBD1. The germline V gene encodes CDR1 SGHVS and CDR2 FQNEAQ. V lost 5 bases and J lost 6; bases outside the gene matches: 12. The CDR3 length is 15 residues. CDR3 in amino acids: CASSSQGTGAHGYTF. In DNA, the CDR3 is TGTGCCAGCAGCAGCCAGGGCACAGGGGCTCATGGCTACACCTTC. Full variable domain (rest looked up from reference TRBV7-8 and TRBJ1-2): GAGVSQSPRYKVAKRGQDVALRCDPISGHVSLFWYQQALGQGPEFLTYFQNEAQLDKSGLPSDRFFAERPEGSVSTLKIQRTQQEDSAVYLCASSSQGTGAHGYTFGSGTRLTVV.

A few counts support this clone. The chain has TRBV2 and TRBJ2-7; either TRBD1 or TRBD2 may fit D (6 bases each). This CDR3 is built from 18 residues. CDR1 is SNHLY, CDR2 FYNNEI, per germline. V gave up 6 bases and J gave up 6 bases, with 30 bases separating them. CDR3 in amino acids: CASRKGGPGDPLVGEQYF. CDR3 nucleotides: TGTGCCAGCAGGAAAGGGGGACCGGGGGACCCTTTAGTCGGCGAGCAGTACTTC.

The CDR3 DNA sequence: TGTGCCAGCTCACCGGCGGCAGGGGGAATCTACACCTTC. Its protein product is CASSPAAGGIYTF. This chain joins TRBV18 and TRBJ1-2, with 7 bases fitting TRBD1. The CDR3 sequence is 13 residues long. V lost 3 bases and J lost 10; bases outside the gene matches: 8. From germline, CDR1 is KGHSH and CDR2 LQKENI.

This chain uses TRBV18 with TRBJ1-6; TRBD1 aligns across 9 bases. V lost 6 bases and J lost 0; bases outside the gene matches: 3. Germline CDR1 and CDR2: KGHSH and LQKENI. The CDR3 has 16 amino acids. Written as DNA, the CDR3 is TGTGCCAGCTCCCGGGACAGGGACTCCTATAATTCACCCCTCCACTTT. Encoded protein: CASSRDRDSYNSPLHF.

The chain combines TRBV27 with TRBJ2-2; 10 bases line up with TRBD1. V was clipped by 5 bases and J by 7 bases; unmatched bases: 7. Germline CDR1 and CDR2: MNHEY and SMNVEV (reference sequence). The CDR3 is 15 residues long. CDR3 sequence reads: CASSPGTGEIGELFF. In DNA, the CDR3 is TGTGCCAGCAGTCCCGGGACAGGGGAGATCGGGGAGCTGTTTTTT.

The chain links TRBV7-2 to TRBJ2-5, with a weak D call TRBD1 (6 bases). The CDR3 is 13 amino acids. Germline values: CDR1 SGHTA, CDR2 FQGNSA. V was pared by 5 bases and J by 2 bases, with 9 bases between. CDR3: CASSRTEQETQYF. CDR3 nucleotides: TGTGCCAGCAGCCGGACAGAACAAGAGACCCAGTACTTC.

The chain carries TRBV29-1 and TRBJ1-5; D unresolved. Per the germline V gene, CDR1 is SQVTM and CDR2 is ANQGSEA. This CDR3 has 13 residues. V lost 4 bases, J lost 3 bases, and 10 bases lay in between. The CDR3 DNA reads TGCAGCGTTGCCGGAGGCAACAATCAGCCCCAGCATTTT. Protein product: CSVAGGNNQPQHF. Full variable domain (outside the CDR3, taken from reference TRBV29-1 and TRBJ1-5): SAVISQKPSRDICQRGTSLTIQCQVDSQVTMMFWYRQQPGQSLTLIATANQGSEATYESGFVIDKFPISRPNLTFSTLTVSNMSPEDSSIYLCSVAGGNNQPQHFGDGTRLSIL.

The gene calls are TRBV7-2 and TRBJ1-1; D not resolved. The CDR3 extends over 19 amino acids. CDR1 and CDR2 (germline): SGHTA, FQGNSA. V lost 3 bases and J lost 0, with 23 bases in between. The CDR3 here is CASSFYGASTDHLNTEAFF. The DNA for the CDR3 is TGTGCCAGCAGCTTCTATGGCGCCTCGACGGACCACCTGAACACTGAAGCTTTCTTT.

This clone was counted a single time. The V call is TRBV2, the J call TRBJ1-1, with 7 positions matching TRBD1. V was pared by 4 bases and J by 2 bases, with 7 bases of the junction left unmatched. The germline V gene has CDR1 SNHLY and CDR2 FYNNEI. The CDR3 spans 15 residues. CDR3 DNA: TGTGCCAGCAGTGTTTTTGACAGGGCAAACACTGAAGCTTTCTTT. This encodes CASSVFDRANTEAFF. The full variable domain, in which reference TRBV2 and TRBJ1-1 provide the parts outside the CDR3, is EPEVTQTPSHQVTQMGQEVILRCVPISNHLYFYWYRQILGQKVEFLVSFYNNEISEKSEIFDDQFSVERPDGSNFTLKIRSTKLEDSAMYFCASSVFDRANTEAFFGQGTRLTVV.

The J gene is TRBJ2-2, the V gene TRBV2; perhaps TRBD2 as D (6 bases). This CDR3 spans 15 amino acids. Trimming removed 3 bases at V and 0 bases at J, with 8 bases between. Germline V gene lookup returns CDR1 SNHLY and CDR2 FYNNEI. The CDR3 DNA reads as TGTGCCAGCAGTGACTGGGACTCGAACACCGGGGAGCTGTTTTTT. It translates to CASSDWDSNTGELFF.